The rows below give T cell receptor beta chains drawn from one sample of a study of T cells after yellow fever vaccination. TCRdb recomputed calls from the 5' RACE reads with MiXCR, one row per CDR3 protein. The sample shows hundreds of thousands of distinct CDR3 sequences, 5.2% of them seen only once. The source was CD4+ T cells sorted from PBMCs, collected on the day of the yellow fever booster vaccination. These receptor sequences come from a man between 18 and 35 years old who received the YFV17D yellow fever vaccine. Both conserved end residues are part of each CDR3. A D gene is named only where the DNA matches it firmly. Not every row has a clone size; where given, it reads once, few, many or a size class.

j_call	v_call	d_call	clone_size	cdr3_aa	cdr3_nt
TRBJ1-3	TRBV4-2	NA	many	CASSRGDSGNTIYF	TGTGCCAGCAGCCGAGGGGATTCTGGAAACACCATATATTTT
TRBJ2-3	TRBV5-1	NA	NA	CASSLASAGRVADTQYF	TGCGCCAGCAGCTTGGCCTCGGCAGGGCGGGTCGCAGATACGCAGTATTTT
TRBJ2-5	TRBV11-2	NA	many	CASSTPRVSETQYF	TGTGCCAGCAGCACTCCGCGGGTTTCAGAGACCCAGTACTTC
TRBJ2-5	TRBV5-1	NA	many	CASSTGPQETQYF	TGCGCCAGCAGCACGGGACCACAAGAGACCCAGTACTTC
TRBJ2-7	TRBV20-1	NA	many	CSAMGFNYEQYF	TGCAGTGCTATGGGGTTTAACTACGAGCAGTACTTC
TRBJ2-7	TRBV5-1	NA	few	CASSWAGGAAYEQYF	TGCGCCAGCAGCTGGGCTGGGGGGGCGGCCTACGAGCAGTACTTC
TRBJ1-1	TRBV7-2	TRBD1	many	CASSLTPGTGYEAFF	TGTGCCAGCAGCTTGACCCCCGGGACAGGATATGAAGCTTTCTTT
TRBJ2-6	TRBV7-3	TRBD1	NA	CASSLEGQGSGANVLTF	TGTGCCAGCAGCTTAGAAGGACAGGGCTCTGGGGCCAACGTCCTGACTTTC
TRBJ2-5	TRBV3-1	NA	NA	CASSQDIPGRSQYF	TGTGCCAGCAGCCAAGATATCCCGGGGCGGTCCCAGTACTTC
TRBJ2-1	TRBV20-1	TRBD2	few	CSARDAAGVGNEQFF	TGCAGTGCTAGAGACGCCGCGGGGGTGGGCAATGAGCAGTTCTTC
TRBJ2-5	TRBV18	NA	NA	CASSPLRGSETQYF	TGTGCCAGCTCACCGCTCAGGGGCTCGGAGACCCAGTACTTC
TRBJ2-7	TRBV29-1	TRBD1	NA	CSVSGTGNEQYF	TGCAGCGTTTCCGGGACAGGGAACGAGCAGTACTTC
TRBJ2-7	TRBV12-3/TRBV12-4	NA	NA	CASTRSAGPYEQYF	TGTGCCAGCACCCGGTCGGCGGGGCCCTACGAGCAGTACTTC
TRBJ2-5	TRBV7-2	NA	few	CASSLGFLGSIGQETQYF	TGTGCCAGCAGCTTAGGATTTCTGGGGTCGATTGGCCAAGAGACCCAGTACTTC
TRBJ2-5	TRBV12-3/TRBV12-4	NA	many	CASSLGRTQETQYF	TGTGCCAGCAGTTTGGGCAGGACACAAGAGACCCAGTACTTC
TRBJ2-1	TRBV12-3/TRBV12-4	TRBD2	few	CASSLWRGGSDEQFF	TGTGCCAGCAGTTTATGGCGGGGGGGCTCCGATGAGCAGTTCTTC
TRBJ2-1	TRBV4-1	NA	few	CASSPRGANEQFF	TGCGCCAGCAGCCCCAGGGGGGCGAATGAGCAGTTCTTC
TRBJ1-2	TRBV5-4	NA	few	CASSPAALNYGYTF	TGTGCCAGCAGCCCCGCGGCGCTAAACTATGGCTACACCTTC
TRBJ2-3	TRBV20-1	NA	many	CSAKEGFTDTQYF	TGCAGTGCTAAGGAAGGATTCACAGATACGCAGTATTTT
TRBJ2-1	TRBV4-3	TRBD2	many	CASSREISGTRGNEQFF	TGCGCCAGCAGCCGAGAAATTTCCGGGACTAGGGGGAATGAGCAGTTCTTC
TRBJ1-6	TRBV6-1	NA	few	CASSESQRPNSPLHF	TGTGCCAGCAGTGAATCACAGAGACCTAATTCACCCCTCCACTTT
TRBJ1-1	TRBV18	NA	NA	CASERRENTEAFF	TGTGCCAGCGAACGTAGGGAGAACACTGAAGCTTTCTTT
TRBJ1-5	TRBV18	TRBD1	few	CASQGQANQPQHF	TGTGCCAGCCAAGGACAGGCAAATCAGCCCCAGCATTTT
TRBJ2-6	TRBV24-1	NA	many	CATSDPRGDGANVLTF	TGTGCCACCAGTGATCCAAGGGGAGATGGGGCCAACGTCCTGACTTTC
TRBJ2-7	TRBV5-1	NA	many	CASSLVGQYEQYF	TGCGCCAGCAGCTTGGTGGGGCAGTACGAGCAGTACTTC
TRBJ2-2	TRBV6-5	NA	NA	CASSRGTARANTGELFF	TGTGCCAGCAGTCGCGGGACAGCGAGGGCGAACACCGGGGAGCTGTTTTTT
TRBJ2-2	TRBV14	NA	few	CASSLQVTGTGELFF	TGTGCCAGCAGCCTGCAGGTGACCGGGACCGGGGAGCTGTTTTTT
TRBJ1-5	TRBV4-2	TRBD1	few	CASSSLDLTGGDQPQHF	TGTGCCAGCAGCTCACTCGACTTGACAGGGGGCGATCAGCCCCAGCATTTT
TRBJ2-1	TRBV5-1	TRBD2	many	CASTYDGGTRYLQFF	TGCGCCAGCACTTATGACGGCGGGACTAGGTATTTGCAGTTCTTC
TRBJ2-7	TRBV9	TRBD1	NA	CASSTTGAPYEQYF	TGTGCCAGCAGCACAACAGGGGCCCCCTACGAGCAGTACTTC
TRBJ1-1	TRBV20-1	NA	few	CSARLRGGYTEAFF	TGCAGTGCTCGACTAAGGGGTGGTTACACTGAAGCTTTCTTT
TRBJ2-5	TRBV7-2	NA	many	CASSEQETQYF	TGTGCCAGCAGCGAACAAGAGACCCAGTACTTC
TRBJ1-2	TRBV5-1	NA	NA	CASSIEPNYGYTF	TGCGCCAGCAGCATAGAGCCTAACTATGGCTACACCTTC
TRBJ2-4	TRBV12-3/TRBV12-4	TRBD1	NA	CASSFHRGGLVLAKNIQYF	TGTGCCAGCAGTTTTCACAGGGGTGGTTTGGTGTTAGCCAAAAACATTCAGTACTTC
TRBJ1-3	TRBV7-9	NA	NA	CASSLGDGDTIYF	TGTGCCAGCAGCTTAGGGGACGGAGACACCATATATTTT
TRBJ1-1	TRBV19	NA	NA	CASSDRNRAFF	TGTGCCAGTTCGGACCGAAATCGCGCTTTCTTT
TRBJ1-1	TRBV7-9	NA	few	CASSPPGRYEAFF	TGTGCCAGCAGCCCTCCCGGGCGCTATGAAGCTTTCTTT
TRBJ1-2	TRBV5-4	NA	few	CASWGTQHGYTF	TGTGCCAGCTGGGGGACGCAACATGGCTACACCTTC
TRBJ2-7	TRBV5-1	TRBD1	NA	CASSWGTDSYEQYF	TGCGCCAGCAGCTGGGGGACAGACTCCTACGAGCAGTACTTC
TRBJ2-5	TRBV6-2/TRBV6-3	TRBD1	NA	CASTDREETQYF	TGTGCCAGCACCGACAGGGAAGAGACCCAGTACTTC
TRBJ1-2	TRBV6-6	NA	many	CASSYPTGRRNSNYGYTF	TGTGCCAGCAGTTACCCTACAGGGAGACGAAATAGTAACTATGGCTACACCTTC
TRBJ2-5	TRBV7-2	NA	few	CASSSTGAPETQYF	TGTGCCAGCAGCTCGACAGGAGCACCGGAGACCCAGTACTTC
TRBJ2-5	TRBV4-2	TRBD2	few	CASSPRSTSGGEETQYF	TGTGCCAGCAGCCCCCGATCGACTAGCGGGGGGGAAGAGACCCAGTACTTC
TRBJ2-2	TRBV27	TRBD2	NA	CASSLIGLAISGELFF	TGTGCCAGCAGTTTAATAGGACTAGCGATCTCCGGGGAGCTGTTTTTT
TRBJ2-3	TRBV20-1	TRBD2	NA	CSAKGQRGSTDTQYF	TGCAGTGCAAAGGGCCAGCGGGGGAGCACAGATACGCAGTATTTT
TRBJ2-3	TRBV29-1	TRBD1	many	CSVARGQGSSDTQYF	TGCAGCGTTGCTAGGGGACAGGGTTCTTCAGATACGCAGTATTTT
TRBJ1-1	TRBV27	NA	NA	CASGRQVTEAFF	TGTGCCAGCGGACGACAGGTCACTGAAGCTTTCTTT
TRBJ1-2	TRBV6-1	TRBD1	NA	CASSLNRGRNYGYTF	TGTGCCAGCAGCCTGAACAGGGGGCGGAACTATGGCTACACCTTC